This T cell receptor beta chain stems from a study of early T cells in non-severe SARS-CoV-2 infection. About the study: The sequenced material was bulk RNA from unsorted whole blood, and its chains were unpaired. Broader study findings: Private and CD4 specificities were missed by VDJdb matching, which favored anti-spike CD8 responses.

Researchers attached unique molecular identifiers to individual cDNA molecules. TCRdb passed the 5' RACE reads through MiXCR, listing each CDR3 protein once. The sample records 95,000 to 100,000 distinct CDR3 sequences, approximately 13% being singletons. CDR1 and CDR2 (germline): SGHTA, FQGNSA. V lost 5 bases, J lost 3 bases, and 17 bases lay in between. The CDR3 extends over 16 amino acids. A few counts support this clonotype. The antigen remains unidentified. The source material was whole blood. This rearrangement joins TRBV7-2 to TRBJ1-3; D is ambiguous. The sequence was collected from an adult who was a healthcare worker with PCR-confirmed SARS-CoV-2 infection or an uninfected control (not recorded which). CDR3 bases: TGTGCCAGCAGCCCCCAGAGCCCGAGGAGTGGAAACACCATATATTTT. Translating it yields CASSPQSPRSGNTIYF.